This T cell receptor beta chain was sequenced for a study of response to subunit inactivated influenza vaccine. General study points: Authors suggested few new T cells are recruited by each seasonal influenza vaccination.

The CDR3 length is 15 residues. Germline assignment: CDR1 SGHAT and CDR2 FQNNGV. TCRdb re-analysed the RT-PCR reads in MiXCR, keeping a single row per CDR3 protein. This sample carries some 800,000 distinct CDR3 sequences, approximately 21% of them seen once, and the ten largest clones take roughly 10%. Ten or more counts support this clonotype. Its antigen is undetermined. One end of the junction varies from germline; a read error may be responsible. The chain is built from TRBV11-2 and TRBJ2-5, with TRBD2 matching 12 bases. The source is a man aged 50-59 years who received an inactivated influenza vaccine. The sequenced sample was PBMCs from blood, obtained more than 4 days after vaccination. The CDR3: CASSSLAGGQETQYF. The CDR3 DNA is TGCGCCAGCAGCTCACTAGCGGGGGGCCAAGAGACCCAGTACTTC.